Reported below is one T cell receptor beta chain. These data originate in a study of metastatic and nonmetastatic thyroid tumors. Study as a whole: Peripheral blood and tumor or nodule samples from malignant and benign thyroid patients were compared.

TCRdb re-clonotyped the PCR reads via MiXCR. The repertoire has more than 14,000 clones, 20% to 30% of them found once; the top ten carry 7.7%. Patients were all untreated before their thyroid surgery. V lost 4 bases to trimming and J lost 7 bases, with 14 bases between them. The length of the CDR3 is 14 residues. Germline V lookup: CDR1 SGHVS, CDR2 FQNEAQ. The specimen sequenced was tumor tissue. This chain uses TRBV7-8 with TRBJ1-5, with D perhaps matching TRBD1 (6 bases). This clonotype was sampled from a female donor with papillary thyroid cancer or a benign thyroid nodule (not recorded which). Some clones in this sample may be carry-over from other donors' samples. CDR3 DNA sequence: TGTGCCAGCAGCTGGCAAGGGGGATTCCAGCCCCAGCATTTT. Its translation: CASSWQGGFQPQHF.